Shown below are 24 T cell receptor beta chains from a single sample sequenced in a study of T-cell memory formation after mild COVID-19. TCRdb re-analysed the 5' RACE reads in MiXCR, keeping a single row per CDR3 protein. The data hold some 300,000 distinct CDR3 sequences, with 20% to 25% observed a single time. The sequenced sample consisted of PBMCs or a T cell subset sorted from them (not recorded which). These receptors originate from a man younger than 30 who had mild COVID-19 (a few samples of this study predate the infection). Cell type and time point are not known.

This clonotype was found a few times. V is TRBV5-4 and J is TRBJ1-1; 11 bases are a match to TRBD1. Germline lookup yields CDR1 SGHNT and CDR2 YYREEE (reference sequence). With 2 bases clipped from V and 5 bases from J, the junction kept 8 bases outside the gene matches. The CDR3 totals 16 residues. In DNA form, the CDR3 reads TGTGCCAGCAGCTTAATTCCGGGACAGGGGGATACTGAAGCTTTCTTT. It is translated as CASSLIPGQGDTEAFF.

This clonotype was detected ten times or more. The chain employs TRBV20-1 and TRBJ1-1; a possible D gene is TRBD1 (6 bases). V lost 6 bases, J lost 5 bases, and 16 bases lay in between. The CDR3 is 13 amino acids. The germline CDR1 and CDR2 sequences are DFQATT and SNEGSKA (reference sequence). The CDR3 region is CSAPDRRMTEAFF. The CDR3 coding sequence is TGCAGTGCCCCCGACAGGAGGATGACTGAAGCTTTCTTT.

The chain recombines TRBV6-5 with TRBJ2-3; D is undetermined. Trimming took off 5 bases at V and 2 bases at J, with 11 bases between the two ends. Germline loops: CDR1 MNHEY, CDR2 SVGAGI. The CDR3 has 14 residues. CDR3 in amino acids: CASSPGPHTDTQYF. The CDR3 DNA is TGTGCCAGCAGTCCCGGGCCCCACACAGATACGCAGTATTTT.

The chain employs TRBV4-2 and TRBJ2-1, with 9 bases that match TRBD1. Losses at the gene ends were 2 bases for V and 5 bases for J; bases not matched to a gene: 4. CDR1 and CDR2 from the germline V gene are LGHNA and YNFKEQ. CDR3 length: 15 residues. The DNA for the CDR3 is TGTGCCAGCAGCCAAACAGGGGGCGCCCACAATGAGCAGTTCTTC. As protein: CASSQTGGAHNEQFF.

Turning to this clonotype: This could be a read error, since a much larger clone is one nucleotide away. This chain links TRBV12-3 or TRBV12-4 with TRBJ1-5; D remains ambiguous. V was trimmed by 3 bases and J by 5 bases, leaving 5 bases between them. This CDR3 is built from 12 residues. CDR3 amino acids: CASSFGDQPQHF. The CDR3 DNA is TGTGCCAGCAGTTTCGGGGATCAGCCCCAGCATTTT.

CDR3 coding DNA: TGTGCCAGCATGGTGGCGGCAACTAATGAAAAACTGTTTTTT. It yields the protein CASMVAATNEKLFF. V gene TRBV6-1 combines with J gene TRBJ1-4; D not resolved. Trimming removed 7 bases at V and 0 bases at J, with 9 bases between. Germline CDR1 is MNHNS and CDR2 is SASEGT. CDR3 length: 14 amino acids.

A few counts support this clonotype. The chain has TRBV12-5 and TRBJ1-1; the match to TRBD1 covers 10 bases. Trimming took 3 bases from V and 7 from J; bases not matched to a gene: 5. This CDR3 is built from 14 residues. CDR1 and CDR2 from the germline V gene are LGHNT and FRNRAP. This chain's CDR3 is CASGFGTGVLEAFF. The CDR3 coding sequence is TGTGCTAGTGGTTTTGGGACAGGGGTCCTTGAAGCTTTCTTT.

This clonotype has more than one count but fewer than ten. The chain links TRBV5-1 to TRBJ2-5; D might be TRBD1 or TRBD2, each matching 5 bases. This CDR3 has 16 residues. V was cut by 7 bases and J by 2 bases, with 21 bases left in between. Germline CDR1 reads SGHRS; CDR2 reads YFSETQ. CDR3 bases: TGCGCCAGCGCCTTTCCCCTCGGGACGGATCAAGAGACCCAGTACTTC. Translation: CASAFPLGTDQETQYF.

This clonotype was seen many times. The J gene is TRBJ2-3, the V gene TRBV7-3; D gene ambiguous. The CDR3 spans 10 residues. Deletions cut 5 bases from V and 6 bases from J, with 3 bases between. Germline loops: CDR1 SGHTA, CDR2 FQGTGA. The CDR3 protein is CASSADTQYF. DNA of the CDR3: TGTGCCAGCAGCGCGGATACGCAGTATTTT.

This clonotype has a single count. The J gene is TRBJ1-6, the V gene TRBV9, with D unclear. V shed 0 bases and J shed 18 bases, with 28 bases lying between them. The germline CDR1 and CDR2 sequences are SGDLS and YYNGEE. The CDR3 has 17 residues. Here the CDR3 DNA reads TGTGCCAGCAGCGTAGGCTGGTGGGCAGGAGCCATTACTCATCCCCACTTT. Translation gives CASSVGWWAGAITHPHF.

The chain couples TRBV6-6 to TRBJ1-1, with D perhaps matching TRBD1 (5 bases). V shed 6 bases and J shed 4 bases, with 15 bases lying between them. This CDR3 is built from 14 residues. Germline V gene sequence: CDR1 MNHNY, CDR2 SVGAGI (reference sequence). The CDR3 DNA is TGTGCCAGCAGCCGAACTGGTGGGGCCACTGAAGCTTTCTTT. Its translation is CASSRTGGATEAFF.

This clonotype has only a few counts. The V call is TRBV20-1, the J call TRBJ2-3, with 9 nucleotides matching TRBD2. After removal of 6 bases from V and 2 bases from J, the junction contained 9 bases not matched to a gene. This CDR3 region has 15 residues. The germline gives CDR1 DFQATT, CDR2 SNEGSKA (reference sequence). As DNA, the CDR3 is TGCAGTGCCGCGGACCAGCGGGGGGCCACAGATACGCAGTATTTT. It specifies CSAADQRGATDTQYF.

This sequence joins TRBV3-1 and TRBJ1-1; D possibly corresponds to TRBD1 (5 bases). V lost 0 bases, J lost 1 base, and 9 bases lay in between. This CDR3 spans 15 amino acids. The germline gives CDR1 LGHDT, CDR2 YNNKEL (reference sequence). CDR3 nucleotide sequence: TGTGCCAGCAGCCAAGAGGGCAGGGCGAACACTGAAGCTTTCTTT. It specifies CASSQEGRANTEAFF.

This clonotype was observed a handful of times. The chain carries TRBV7-2 and TRBJ2-1; 12 bases fit TRBD2. The ends lost 3 bases at V and 8 bases at J; junction bases unmatched: 2. The CDR3 spans 14 residues. The germline gives CDR1 SGHTA, CDR2 FQGNSA. The CDR3 is CASSFGLAGYEQFF. The CDR3 DNA sequence: TGTGCCAGCAGCTTCGGACTAGCGGGGTATGAGCAGTTCTTC.

This clonotype appeared a few times. The chain has TRBV11-3 and TRBJ2-5, with D possibly matching TRBD2 (5 bases). The CDR3 sequence is 16 residues long. V was pared by 5 bases and J by 5 bases, with 21 bases between. CDR1 SGHNT and CDR2 YENEEA come from the germline V gene. The CDR3 spells CASSTGAHGVGETQYF. The CDR3 nucleotides are TGTGCCAGCAGCACCGGAGCCCACGGGGTGGGGGAGACCCAGTACTTC.

This clonotype was seen more than once but under ten times. The chain is built from TRBV12-3 or TRBV12-4 and TRBJ2-5; TRBD1 is a possible D gene (7 bases). This CDR3 region has 14 residues. Trimming stripped 8 bases from V and 5 bases from J, with 18 bases between. CDR3 region: CASSRQGGLETQYF. The CDR3 DNA is TGTGCCAGCTCTCGTCAGGGGGGACTCGAGACCCAGTACTTC.

The V call is TRBV18, the J call TRBJ1-3, with D possibly being TRBD1 (5 bases). Per germline, CDR1 KGHSH and CDR2 LQKENI. Deletions cut 5 bases from V and 1 base from J, with 12 bases between. This CDR3 is built from 15 residues. The chain's CDR3 is CASSKVGDSGNTIYF. CDR3 bases: TGTGCCAGCTCAAAAGTAGGGGATTCTGGAAACACCATATATTTT.

This clonotype was seen repeatedly, ten times or more. V and J are TRBV5-1 and TRBJ2-7, with a tentative D call TRBD1 (6 bases). V lost 3 bases to trimming and J lost 6 bases, with 16 bases between them. Germline loops: CDR1 SGHRS, CDR2 YFSETQ. The CDR3 is 14 residues long. Here the CDR3 DNA reads TGCGCCAGCAGCTGGGACACAACCACGGGCGAGCAGTACTTC. Translating gives CASSWDTTTGEQYF.

This clonotype was picked up many times. The chain employs TRBV7-2 and TRBJ2-3, with D perhaps TRBD2 (7 bases). Germline lookup yields CDR1 SGHTA and CDR2 FQGNSA. CDR3 length: 16 amino acids. V dropped 5 bases and J dropped 1 base, with 16 bases sitting between them. CDR3 DNA: TGTGCCAGCAGCCCCCAGGGGCGGGGGCGCACAGATACGCAGTATTTT. It specifies CASSPQGRGRTDTQYF. The variable domain in full, completed from reference TRBV7-2 and TRBJ2-3, reads GAGVSQSPSNKVTEKGKDVELRCDPISGHTALYWYRQSLGQGLEFLIYFQGNSAPDKSGLPSDRFSAERTGGSVSTLTIQRTQQEDSAVYLCASSPQGRGRTDTQYFGPGTRLTVL.

This clonotype was seen only a few times. This chain links TRBV12-3 or TRBV12-4 with TRBJ1-1; D is ambiguous. The CDR3 is 13 amino acids. The V end lost 1 base, the J end lost 4 bases, and 7 bases lay between the germline ends. The CDR3 nucleotides are TGTGCCAGCAGTTTAGGGCCCGCCACTGAAGCTTTCTTT. As protein: CASSLGPATEAFF.

This clonotype occurred a few times. The chain uses TRBV18 and TRBJ2-7; D is unresolved. This CDR3 region has 14 residues. V shed 2 bases and J shed 4 bases, with 12 bases lying between them. The germline CDR1 and CDR2 sequences are KGHSH and LQKENI. CDR3: CASSPMVEIYEQYF. Here the CDR3 DNA reads TGTGCCAGCTCACCAATGGTGGAAATTTACGAGCAGTACTTC.

The gene calls are TRBV7-2 and TRBJ2-7; D remains unclear. V lost 1 base to trimming and J lost 5 bases, with 15 bases between them. This CDR3 contains 15 residues. Germline V gene sequence: CDR1 SGHTA, CDR2 FQGNSA. CDR3 DNA sequence: TGTGCCAGCAGCTTAGGGTCGGGCCCTTGGAACGAGCAGTACGTC. The encoded protein is CASSLGSGPWNEQYV.

This clonotype was observed a handful of times. The chain employs TRBV5-1 and TRBJ2-5; tentatively, D is TRBD1 (6 bases). Trimming left V 6 bases short and J 5 bases short, with 8 bases between. CDR1 and CDR2 from the germline V gene are SGHRS and YFSETQ. CDR3 length: 11 residues. The CDR3 is CASKTGETQYF. CDR3 nucleotide sequence: TGCGCCAGCAAAACAGGGGAGACCCAGTACTTC.

The table lists this clonotype with many counts. The rearrangement uses TRBV29-1 and TRBJ1-1; 8 bases match TRBD1. This CDR3 spans 15 amino acids. V gave up 6 bases and J gave up 0 bases; unmatched junction bases: 9. Germline CDR1 SQVTM, CDR2 ANQGSEA. CDR3 sequence reads: CSVDRGWGMNTEAFF. The CDR3 nucleotides read TGCAGCGTCGACAGGGGATGGGGGATGAACACTGAAGCTTTCTTT.